This T cell receptor beta chain was obtained from a study of identical twins. V was pared by 6 bases and J by 1 base, with 19 bases between. In germline, CDR1 is DFQATT, CDR2 SNEGSKA (reference sequence). The CDR3 is 15 amino acids. In TCRdb, the 5' RACE reads were re-called with MiXCR into one record per CDR3 protein. The sample records 210,000 or so distinct CDR3 sequences, about 16% being singletons. The same specimen was also included in a second study, on T cells expressing NK-cell markers. That source reports: About 1.0-7.0% of CD8+ T cells in over 5 donors belonged to dominant NKG2C+ clonotypes.

The sequencing sample was made of CD8+ T cells sorted from blood. This rearrangement joins TRBV20-1 to TRBJ2-7, with a weak D call TRBD2 (6 bases). This clonotype originated in a woman between 18 and 29 years old in good health. The CDR3 DNA reads as TGCAGTGCGAACGAAGATAGCGGCTGGTCCTACGAGCAGTACTTC. It encodes CSANEDSGWSYEQYF.